A selection of T cell receptor beta chains follows, all from one sample in a study of T cells after somatic rescue of genetic block. The protocol was immunoSEQ multiplex PCR, while the TCRdb copy is restricted to in-frame clones and leaves out a portion. The table records about 52,000 clones, approximately 96% of them present only once. The sequenced sample consisted of peripheral blood mononuclear cells (PBMCs). The origin of the receptors is a child younger than two. CDR3s include the opening cysteine and the closing phenylalanine or tryptophan. A D gene is named only where the DNA matches it firmly. The listing skips clone size in some rows; elsewhere it reads once, few, many or a size class.

size	J	D	length	V	CDR3	DNA
NA	TRBJ1-5	NA	12	TRBV28	CASRQSNQPQHF	TGTGCCAGCAGACAGAGCAATCAGCCCCAGCATTTT
NA	TRBJ1-1	NA	13	TRBV5-4	CASSLNRDTEAFF	TGTGCCAGCAGCTTGAACAGGGACACTGAAGCTTTCTTT
NA	TRBJ2-7	NA	15	TRBV19	CASSIVLAGPYEQYF	TGTGCCAGTAGTATAGTCCTCGCGGGCCCCTACGAGCAGTACTTC
NA	TRBJ2-7	TRBD1	13	TRBV18	CASSRDSSYEQYF	TGTGCCAGCTCACGGGACAGCTCCTACGAGCAGTACTTC
NA	TRBJ2-7	TRBD2	15	TRBV5-1	CASSWMASGDYEQYF	TGCGCCAGCAGCTGGATGGCTAGCGGGGACTACGAGCAGTACTTC
NA	TRBJ2-5	NA	12	TRBV29-1	CSVAGGTETQYF	TGCAGCGTTGCAGGGGGGACAGAGACCCAGTACTTC
NA	TRBJ2-6	NA	14	TRBV6-6	CASSYRGGANVLTF	TGTGCCAGCAGTTACAGGGGAGGGGCCAACGTCCTGACTTTC
NA	TRBJ1-2	NA	12	TRBV2	CASSQGYYGYTF	TGTGCCAGTTCACAGGGCTACTATGGCTACACCTTC
NA	TRBJ1-1	NA	14	TRBV2	CASRVKNLNTEAFF	TGTGCCAGCAGGGTCAAAAACTTGAACACTGAAGCTTTCTTT
NA	TRBJ1-5	NA	15	TRBV28	CASSLRGTGNQPQHF	TGTGCCAGCAGTTTGAGAGGGACGGGCAATCAGCCCCAGCATTTT
NA	TRBJ2-2	TRBD2	15	TRBV2	CASSDSGRGSGELFF	TGTGCCAGCAGTGATAGCGGGAGGGGGTCCGGGGAGCTGTTTTTT
once	TRBJ1-1	TRBD1	14	TRBV28	CASSPGQMNTEAFF	TGTGCCAGCAGCCCGGGACAGATGAACACTGAAGCTTTCTTT
NA	TRBJ2-4	NA	9	TRBV3-1/TRBV3-2	CATKNIQYF	TGTGCCACCAAAAACATTCAGTACTTC
few	TRBJ2-7	NA	10	TRBV2	CASSDYEQYF	TGTGCCAGCAGTGACTACGAGCAGTACTTC
NA	TRBJ1-2	NA	13	TRBV6-1	CASKGGVGYGYTF	TGTGCCAGCAAAGGGGGTGTCGGCTATGGCTACACCTTC
once	TRBJ2-3	TRBD1	12	TRBV29-1	CSGGQGTDTQYF	TGCAGCGGGGGACAGGGCACAGATACGCAGTATTTT
NA	TRBJ2-7	NA	13	TRBV7-2	CASSSSVSYEQYF	TGTGCCAGCAGCTCTAGCGTCTCCTACGAGCAGTACTTC
NA	TRBJ1-2	NA	13	TRBV5-1	CASSPRDDYGYTF	TGCGCCAGCAGCCCCAGGGACGACTATGGCTACACCTTC
NA	TRBJ2-7	NA	12	TRBV27	CASSLRSYEQYF	TGTGCCAGCAGTTTGCGCTCCTACGAGCAGTACTTC
NA	TRBJ1-2	TRBD1	11	TRBV29-1	CSAGTGYGYTF	TGCAGCGCCGGGACAGGCTATGGCTACACCTTC
NA	TRBJ2-7	TRBD2	16	TRBV9	CASSPLAGPSSYEQYF	TGTGCCAGCAGCCCCCTAGCGGGCCCAAGCTCCTACGAGCAGTACTTC
NA	TRBJ2-4	TRBD2	14	TRBV2	CASRSGTSVNIQYF	TGTGCCAGCAGGTCCGGGACTAGCGTAAACATTCAGTACTTC
once	TRBJ2-7	TRBD2	16	TRBV6-6	CASSRTTTSGSYEQYF	TGTGCCAGCAGCCGAACGACGACTAGCGGGAGCTACGAGCAGTACTTC
once	TRBJ2-3	NA	14	TRBV28	CASSLIGKTDTQYF	TGTGCCAGCAGTTTAATAGGGAAAACAGATACGCAGTATTTT
NA	TRBJ1-5	TRBD1	16	TRBV5-8	CASSFTGAGGNQPQHF	TGTGCCAGCAGCTTTACAGGGGCGGGCGGCAATCAGCCCCAGCATTTT
NA	TRBJ2-7	TRBD2	18	TRBV28	CASSLPSWLAGNSYEQYF	TGTGCCAGCAGTTTACCGTCCTGGCTAGCGGGCAACTCCTACGAGCAGTACTTC
NA	TRBJ2-1	NA	15	TRBV5-1	CASSLATGTYNEQFF	TGCGCCAGCAGCTTGGCGACAGGCACCTACAATGAGCAGTTCTTC
NA	TRBJ2-6	NA	14	TRBV11-2	CASSLGAGANVLTF	TGTGCCAGCAGCTTAGGGGCTGGGGCCAACGTCCTGACTTTC
NA	TRBJ2-5	NA	12	TRBV5-6	CASSFMRKTQYF	TGTGCCAGCAGCTTTATGCGAAAGACCCAGTACTTC
NA	TRBJ1-3	TRBD1	13	TRBV29-1	CSVLTGVGNTIYF	TGCAGCGTTTTGACAGGGGTTGGAAACACCATATATTTT
NA	TRBJ2-1	NA	13	TRBV11-3	CASSLQGYNEQFF	TGTGCCAGCAGCTTACAGGGTTACAATGAGCAGTTCTTC
NA	TRBJ1-1	NA	16	TRBV12-5	CASGLPHYDRNTEAFF	TGTGCTAGTGGTTTGCCCCACTATGACAGGAACACTGAAGCTTTCTTT
NA	TRBJ2-4	NA	14	TRBV5-6	CASRLGGAKNIQYF	TGTGCCAGCAGGCTCGGGGGAGCCAAAAACATTCAGTACTTC
NA	TRBJ1-5	NA	14	TRBV2	CASSDRTYNQPQHF	TGTGCCAGCAGTGACAGGACTTACAATCAGCCCCAGCATTTT
NA	TRBJ1-5	NA	15	TRBV19	CASSSPWTSNQPQHF	TGTGCCAGTAGCTCGCCCTGGACATCGAATCAGCCCCAGCATTTT
NA	TRBJ1-2	TRBD1	15	TRBV29-1	CSVVTGGKGNYGYTF	TGCAGCGTTGTGACAGGGGGCAAGGGTAACTATGGCTACACCTTC
NA	TRBJ1-3	NA	15	TRBV2	CASRRTGTSGNTIYF	TGTGCCAGCAGGCGCACAGGGACCTCTGGAAACACCATATATTTT
NA	TRBJ2-4	NA	13	TRBV7-8	CASTTPGWDIQYF	TGTGCCAGCACCACCCCGGGGTGGGACATTCAGTACTTC
NA	TRBJ2-7	TRBD2	16	TRBV4-2	CASSQDPSGSPYEQYF	TGTGCCAGCAGCCAAGATCCCAGCGGGAGCCCCTACGAGCAGTACTTC
NA	TRBJ2-2	NA	13	TRBV2	CASSDDSTGELFF	TGTGCCAGCAGCGACGACTCGACCGGGGAGCTGTTTTTT
NA	TRBJ1-3	NA	12	TRBV19	CASSVTGNTIYF	TGTGCCAGTAGTGTAACTGGAAACACCATATATTTT
NA	TRBJ2-1	NA	15	TRBV5-1	CASSLVSAGYNEQFF	TGCGCCAGCAGCTTAGTGTCCGCGGGCTACAATGAGCAGTTCTTC
NA	TRBJ2-4	NA	15	TRBV27	CASSLQGTAKNIQYF	TGTGCCAGCAGTCTCCAGGGGACAGCCAAAAACATTCAGTACTTC
NA	TRBJ2-7	NA	14	TRBV19	CASSIGVPFYEQYF	TGTGCCAGTAGTATAGGGGTACCGTTCTACGAGCAGTACTTC
NA	TRBJ2-7	NA	16	TRBV7-8	CASSLEGRVPLYEQYF	TGTGCCAGCAGCTTAGAAGGGCGGGTCCCCTTATACGAGCAGTACTTC
NA	TRBJ1-2	TRBD1	14	TRBV5-1	CASSSRTGDYGYTF	TGCGCCAGCAGCTCTAGGACAGGGGACTATGGCTACACCTTC
NA	TRBJ2-7	NA	13	TRBV5-3	CARSLGFLSEQYF	TGTGCCAGAAGCTTGGGGTTCCTTTCCGAGCAGTACTTC
NA	TRBJ1-4	TRBD1	14	TRBV27	CASSTGTGHEKLFF	TGTGCCAGCAGTACCGGGACAGGGCATGAAAAACTGTTTTTT
NA	TRBJ1-2	TRBD1	14	TRBV7-9	CASSRTGGYYGYTF	TGTGCCAGCAGCCGTACAGGGGGCTACTATGGCTACACCTTC
NA	TRBJ1-3	NA	12	TRBV4-1	CASGQVGNTIYF	TGCGCCAGCGGCCAAGTAGGAAACACCATATATTTT